This TCR beta chain was sequenced during a study of T cells expressing NK-cell markers. Study information: Sorted CD3+CD56+NKG2C+, CD3+CD56+NKG2C- and CD3+CD56-NKG2C+ T cells supplied TCR beta repertoires.

Scientists made TCR beta cDNA using 5'RACE template switching with UMIs. With the 5' RACE reads reprocessed, TCRdb shows one record per CDR3 protein and no DNA. This repertoire includes about 390,000 distinct CDR3 sequences. Remarks on this clonotype: The antigen remains unidentified.

Germline CDR1 and CDR2: SGHVS and FNYEAQ. CDR3 length: 12 residues. Study-wide findings and caveats: Questions lingered over whether expanded NKG2C+ T cell clones were HCMV-specific. NKG2C+ dominant clonotypes from 5 to 7 donors made up roughly 1.0-7.5% of CD8+ T cells.

The J gene is TRBJ2-2, the V gene TRBV7-6; with no DNA, the TCRdb D assignment of TRBD2 cannot be verified. The TCR sequence derives from a woman in her 50s in good health. Material: blood T cells: a sorted CD56 or NKG2C T cell subset, CD4+ or CD8+ T cells, or bulk PBMC T cells (not recorded which). CDR3: CASGSGSGELFF.